This TCR beta chain derives from a study of early T cells in non-severe SARS-CoV-2 infection. Study-wide context: Chains from this unsorted whole-blood bulk RNA could not be paired.

The TCR library protocol attached unique molecular identifiers to the individual cDNA molecules. TCRdb fed the 5' RACE reads into MiXCR, producing one record per CDR3 protein. The sample lists roughly 68,000 distinct CDR3 sequences; more than 4% were seen once. Comment on this clonotype: Its antigen remains unknown.

Germline lookup yields CDR1 SGHDN and CDR2 FVKESK. The CDR3 is 17 amino acids. Trimming removed 2 bases from V and 5 bases from J; junction bases left unmatched: 10. Findings of the study overall: In VDJdb matching, anti-spike CD8 responses were favored while private and CD4 specificities went missing.

The receptor comes from an adult who was a healthcare worker with PCR-confirmed SARS-CoV-2 infection or an uninfected control (not recorded which). Input material: whole blood. This chain connects TRBV14 to TRBJ2-5, with 11 bases that match TRBD2. The CDR3 here is CASSQPRLAGFRETQYF. The CDR3 coding sequence is TGTGCCAGCAGCCAACCACGACTAGCGGGATTCCGGGAGACCCAGTACTTC.